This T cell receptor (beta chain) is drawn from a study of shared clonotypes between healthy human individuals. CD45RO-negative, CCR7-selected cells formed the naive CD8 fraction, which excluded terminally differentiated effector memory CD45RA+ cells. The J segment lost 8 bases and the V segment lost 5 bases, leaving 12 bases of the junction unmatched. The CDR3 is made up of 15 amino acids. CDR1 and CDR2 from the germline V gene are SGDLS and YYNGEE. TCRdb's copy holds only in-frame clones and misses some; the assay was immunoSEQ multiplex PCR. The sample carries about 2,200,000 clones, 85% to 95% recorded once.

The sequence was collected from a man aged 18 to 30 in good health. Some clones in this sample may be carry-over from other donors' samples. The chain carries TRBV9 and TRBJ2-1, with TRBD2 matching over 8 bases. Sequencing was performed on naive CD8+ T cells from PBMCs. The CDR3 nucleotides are TGTGCCAGCAGTTTGGGGACCGGGAGGGGAGATGAGCAGTTCTTC. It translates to CASSLGTGRGDEQFF.